A selection of T cell receptor beta chains follows, all from one sample in a study of CD8 T cells in Susac syndrome. A single record per CDR3 protein comes from TCRdb applying MiXCR to the immunoSEQ multiplex PCR reads. The table has roughly 200,000 distinct CDR3 sequences, 91% seen once. Material for sequencing was CD4+ T cells from PBMCs. These receptor sequences come from a human donor with Susac syndrome. The CDR3 runs from the conserved cysteine through the conserved F or W. Each record gives: D gene, V gene, clone size, J gene, CDR3 DNA, CDR3 protein. D genes are given only for firm matches. The size field is filled for only some rows; it gives once, few, many or a size class.

D: TRBD2
V: TRBV7-6
size: .
J: TRBJ2-4
DNA: TGTGCCAGCAGCTTGTCCGACAGCGGGGGAAACATTCAGTACTTC
CDR3: CASSLSDSGGNIQYF

D: .
V: TRBV11-2
size: once
J: TRBJ2-7
DNA: TGTGCCAGCAGCTTAGGTTCAGGGGGGTACGAGCAGTACTTC
CDR3: CASSLGSGGYEQYF

D: .
V: TRBV5-1
size: .
J: TRBJ1-2
DNA: TGCGCCAGCAGCTTGGAACACTATGGCTACACCTTC
CDR3: CASSLEHYGYTF

D: .
V: TRBV14
size: .
J: TRBJ2-1
DNA: TGTGCCAGCAGCCCCCTGGGCAGGAACCTTTACAATGAGCAGTTCTTC
CDR3: CASSPLGRNLYNEQFF

D: .
V: TRBV29-1
size: .
J: TRBJ2-3
DNA: TGCAGCGTTGAGACCCAAGGGGGAGATACGCAGTATTTT
CDR3: CSVETQGGDTQYF

D: TRBD1
V: TRBV29-1
size: .
J: TRBJ2-1
DNA: TGCAGCGTTGTCCCGGACAGGGGCCCCAATGAGCAGTTCTTC
CDR3: CSVVPDRGPNEQFF

D: TRBD2
V: TRBV6-5
size: .
J: TRBJ2-7
DNA: TGTGCCAGCAGTTACGGGCAACTAGCGGGAGTGTACGAGCAGTACTTC
CDR3: CASSYGQLAGVYEQYF

D: TRBD2
V: TRBV3-1
size: .
J: TRBJ2-1
DNA: TGTGCCAGCAGCCTCGAAACTAGCGGGAGAAATGAGCAGTTCTTC
CDR3: CASSLETSGRNEQFF

D: .
V: TRBV2
size: .
J: TRBJ1-2
DNA: TGTGCCAGCAGTGAAAGTCAGTTCTATGGCTACACCTTC
CDR3: CASSESQFYGYTF

D: TRBD1
V: TRBV12-3/TRBV12-4
size: .
J: TRBJ1-1
DNA: TGTGCCAGCAGCCCAACGCCGACAGGGGGCGTCGAAGCTTTCTTT
CDR3: CASSPTPTGGVEAFF

D: TRBD2
V: TRBV27
size: .
J: TRBJ2-3
DNA: TGTGCCAGCAGAAAACTAGCGGGAGGGCCAGCAGATACGCAGTATTTT
CDR3: CASRKLAGGPADTQYF

D: TRBD1
V: TRBV6-5
size: .
J: TRBJ2-5
DNA: TGTGCCAGCAGTTACTCGATAGGCGCAGGGGGTGAGACCCAGTACTTC
CDR3: CASSYSIGAGGETQYF

D: .
V: TRBV12-3/TRBV12-4
size: .
J: TRBJ2-5
DNA: TGTGCCAGCAGTTTCGGACGGACCTGGGGAGAGACCCAGTACTTC
CDR3: CASSFGRTWGETQYF

D: .
V: TRBV7-2
size: once
J: TRBJ2-3
DNA: TGTGCCAGCAGCTCCCCCGGGGCACCAAGTAGCACAGATACGCAGTATTTT
CDR3: CASSSPGAPSSTDTQYF

D: TRBD2
V: TRBV20-1
size: .
J: TRBJ2-1
DNA: TGCAGTGCTAGCGGCGCTAGCGGGAGGTCCTCTAATGAGCAGTTCTTC
CDR3: CSASGASGRSSNEQFF

D: TRBD1
V: TRBV6-1
size: .
J: TRBJ2-4
DNA: TGTGCCAGCAGCCCCCTAGGACAGGGAAACATTCAGTACTTC
CDR3: CASSPLGQGNIQYF

D: .
V: TRBV19
size: .
J: TRBJ2-1
DNA: TGTGCCAGTAGTATCTGGGGGAATTCCTACAATGAGCAGTTCTTC
CDR3: CASSIWGNSYNEQFF

D: .
V: TRBV6-5
size: .
J: TRBJ1-6
DNA: TGTGCCAGCAGTTACTCCGGGGGCGCGAACTATAATTCACCCCTCCACTTT
CDR3: CASSYSGGANYNSPLHF

D: .
V: TRBV7-2
size: .
J: TRBJ2-3
DNA: TGTGCCAGCAGCAAAAATCTCGGGACCAGCACAGATACGCAGTATTTT
CDR3: CASSKNLGTSTDTQYF

D: .
V: TRBV6-5
size: .
J: TRBJ1-1
DNA: TGTGCCAGCAGTTACCTCGACAAGACTGAAGCTTTCTTT
CDR3: CASSYLDKTEAFF

D: .
V: TRBV20-1
size: .
J: TRBJ2-7
DNA: TGCAGTGCTAGAGATTACGGGCGGGCAGCTTTGTACGAGCAGTACTTC
CDR3: CSARDYGRAALYEQYF

D: TRBD2
V: TRBV20-1
size: .
J: TRBJ2-1
DNA: TGCAGTGCTAGAGTTAGCGGGAGGGCCCCTGAGCAGTTCTTC
CDR3: CSARVSGRAPEQFF

D: TRBD2
V: TRBV7-9
size: .
J: TRBJ2-3
DNA: TGTGCCAGCAGCTTAGCGTTGCGGGGGGAAACAGATACGCAGTATTTT
CDR3: CASSLALRGETDTQYF

D: .
V: TRBV14
size: .
J: TRBJ2-3
DNA: TGTGCCAGCAGCCAAGATTGGTGGGAGAAGGGGGATACGCAGTATTTT
CDR3: CASSQDWWEKGDTQYF

D: .
V: TRBV6-5
size: .
J: TRBJ2-2
DNA: TGTGCCAGCAGTTTACCTCCCCGGGGCACCGGGGAGCTGTTTTTT
CDR3: CASSLPPRGTGELFF

D: .
V: TRBV12-3/TRBV12-4
size: .
J: TRBJ1-4
DNA: TGTGCCAGCAGTTCGAACAGGGACGCTAATGAAAAACTGTTTTTT
CDR3: CASSSNRDANEKLFF

D: TRBD2
V: TRBV7-9
size: .
J: TRBJ2-3
DNA: TGTGCCAGTAACCTGGGACTAGCGGGCACAGATACGCAGTATTTT
CDR3: CASNLGLAGTDTQYF

D: TRBD2
V: TRBV5-1
size: .
J: TRBJ2-5
DNA: TGCGCCAGCAGCCCGACTAGCGGGGGACCACAAGAGACCCAGTACTTC
CDR3: CASSPTSGGPQETQYF

D: TRBD1
V: TRBV7-9
size: .
J: TRBJ2-2
DNA: TGTGCCAGCAGAAAGACAGGGGAGGTCGGGGAGCTGTTTTTT
CDR3: CASRKTGEVGELFF

D: .
V: TRBV21-1
size: .
J: TRBJ1-2
DNA: TGTGCCAGCAGCAAAGTCGGGACAGCAAACTATGGCTACACCTTC
CDR3: CASSKVGTANYGYTF

D: .
V: TRBV9
size: .
J: TRBJ2-5
DNA: TGTGCCAGCAGCGTAGCAGGGCGGGGGACACAAGAGACCCAGTACTTC
CDR3: CASSVAGRGTQETQYF

D: .
V: TRBV6-5
size: once
J: TRBJ2-3
DNA: TGTGCCAGCAGTTACGACAGGAGTAGAACAGATACGCAGTATTTT
CDR3: CASSYDRSRTDTQYF

D: .
V: TRBV19
size: .
J: TRBJ2-1
DNA: TGTGCCAGTAGGCCACCGGAGGGGGGGAGCTACAATGAGCAGTTCTTC
CDR3: CASRPPEGGSYNEQFF

D: TRBD1
V: TRBV20-1
size: .
J: TRBJ1-5
DNA: TGCAGTGCTAGACCCCGGTACAGGGGGGCAGTTCGTAGCAATCAGCCCCAGCATTTT
CDR3: CSARPRYRGAVRSNQPQHF

D: .
V: TRBV10-3
size: .
J: TRBJ2-5
DNA: TGTGCCATCAGTGAGGGGGAGACCCAGTACTTC
CDR3: CAISEGETQYF

D: .
V: TRBV7-8
size: once
J: TRBJ2-1
DNA: TGTGCCAGCAGCTTAGCGGGTTATACCTACAATGAGCAGTTCTTC
CDR3: CASSLAGYTYNEQFF

D: .
V: TRBV5-1
size: few
J: TRBJ2-2
DNA: TGCGCCAGCAGCTTGGTCAGGGGTTCGAACACCGGGGAGCTGTTTTTT
CDR3: CASSLVRGSNTGELFF

D: TRBD2
V: TRBV19
size: .
J: TRBJ2-5
DNA: TGTGCCACCCGGCCCGGGGGGGCGGGAGGAGAGACCCAGTACTTC
CDR3: CATRPGGAGGETQYF

D: .
V: TRBV20-1
size: .
J: TRBJ2-1
DNA: .
CDR3: CSASTVFWQFF

D: TRBD2
V: TRBV6-6
size: .
J: TRBJ2-1
DNA: TGTGCCAGCCGGCGCGGGGGAAACTACAATGAGCAGTTCTTC
CDR3: CASRRGGNYNEQFF

D: TRBD1
V: TRBV6-5
size: .
J: TRBJ1-4
DNA: TGTGCCAGTCGCCGGGACAGTAATGAAAAACTGTTTTTT
CDR3: CASRRDSNEKLFF

D: TRBD1
V: TRBV20-1
size: .
J: TRBJ2-7
DNA: TGCAGTGCTACGATGGGGACAGGGGCTTACGAGCAGTACTTC
CDR3: CSATMGTGAYEQYF

D: .
V: TRBV9
size: .
J: TRBJ2-3
DNA: TGTGCCAGCAGCGTAGTTACAGATACGCAGTATTTT
CDR3: CASSVVTDTQYF

D: TRBD2
V: TRBV20-1
size: .
J: TRBJ2-7
DNA: TGCAGTGCTAGAGAGAGCGGGAGGGGGAACGAGCAGTACTTC
CDR3: CSARESGRGNEQYF

D: .
V: TRBV7-3
size: .
J: TRBJ1-4
DNA: TGTGCCAGCAGCTTAACGGGAGGGGGAAATGAAAAACTGTTTTTT
CDR3: CASSLTGGGNEKLFF

D: TRBD2
V: TRBV6-1
size: .
J: TRBJ2-7
DNA: TGTGCCAGCATGCGAGCGGGGGTCAACGAGCAGTACTTC
CDR3: CASMRAGVNEQYF

D: .
V: TRBV7-9
size: .
J: TRBJ2-3
DNA: TGTGCCAGCAGCTTACCTCCGACAAGCACAGATACGCAGTATTTT
CDR3: CASSLPPTSTDTQYF

D: TRBD1
V: TRBV6-1
size: once
J: TRBJ1-5
DNA: TGTGCCAGCATCCGAGTACAGGGGAATCAGCCCCAGCATTTT
CDR3: CASIRVQGNQPQHF

D: .
V: TRBV6-5
size: .
J: TRBJ1-3
DNA: TGTGCCAGCAGTTACCATCCTCTGCGTGGAAACACCATATATTTT
CDR3: CASSYHPLRGNTIYF

D: TRBD2
V: TRBV12-3/TRBV12-4
size: .
J: TRBJ2-4
DNA: TGTGCCAGCAGCCGATTTACTCTAGCGGAGTTGCGGGCCAAAAACATTCAGTACTTC
CDR3: CASSRFTLAELRAKNIQYF

D: TRBD2
V: TRBV5-4
size: .
J: TRBJ2-7
DNA: TGTGCCAGCAGCGGGGGGACTAGCGGGGGTTTTAACGAGCAGTACTTC
CDR3: CASSGGTSGGFNEQYF

D: .
V: TRBV30
size: .
J: TRBJ1-2
DNA: TGTGCCTGGAGTGCCGACACCTATGGCTACACCTTC
CDR3: CAWSADTYGYTF

D: .
V: TRBV6-5
size: once
J: TRBJ1-1
DNA: TGTGCCAGCAGTGTCAGGCGGGACACTGAAGCTTTCTTT
CDR3: CASSVRRDTEAFF

D: .
V: TRBV12-3/TRBV12-4
size: .
J: TRBJ1-6
DNA: TGTGCCACCTCCCGGACTGAGAATTCACCCCTCCACTTT
CDR3: CATSRTENSPLHF

D: .
V: TRBV5-1
size: .
J: TRBJ2-5
DNA: TGCGCCAGCAGCTTTAGCGGAACTCAAGAGACCCAGTACTTC
CDR3: CASSFSGTQETQYF

D: .
V: TRBV9
size: .
J: TRBJ2-1
DNA: TGTGCCAGCAGCGCTGGGCAGGGAAAACCCGCGTTTTACAATGAGCAGTTCTTC
CDR3: CASSAGQGKPAFYNEQFF

D: TRBD1
V: TRBV5-1
size: .
J: TRBJ2-7
DNA: TGCGCCAGCAGCTTCGGCGGGACAGGGTCCTACGAGCAGTACTTC
CDR3: CASSFGGTGSYEQYF

D: TRBD2
V: TRBV20-1
size: .
J: TRBJ2-7
DNA: TGCAGTGCTAGACAAACTAGCGGGAATACCTACGAGCAGTACTTC
CDR3: CSARQTSGNTYEQYF

D: TRBD1
V: TRBV5-5
size: .
J: TRBJ1-5
DNA: TGTGCCAGCAGCCCACAGACAGGGGGCAATCAGCCCCAGCATTTT
CDR3: CASSPQTGGNQPQHF